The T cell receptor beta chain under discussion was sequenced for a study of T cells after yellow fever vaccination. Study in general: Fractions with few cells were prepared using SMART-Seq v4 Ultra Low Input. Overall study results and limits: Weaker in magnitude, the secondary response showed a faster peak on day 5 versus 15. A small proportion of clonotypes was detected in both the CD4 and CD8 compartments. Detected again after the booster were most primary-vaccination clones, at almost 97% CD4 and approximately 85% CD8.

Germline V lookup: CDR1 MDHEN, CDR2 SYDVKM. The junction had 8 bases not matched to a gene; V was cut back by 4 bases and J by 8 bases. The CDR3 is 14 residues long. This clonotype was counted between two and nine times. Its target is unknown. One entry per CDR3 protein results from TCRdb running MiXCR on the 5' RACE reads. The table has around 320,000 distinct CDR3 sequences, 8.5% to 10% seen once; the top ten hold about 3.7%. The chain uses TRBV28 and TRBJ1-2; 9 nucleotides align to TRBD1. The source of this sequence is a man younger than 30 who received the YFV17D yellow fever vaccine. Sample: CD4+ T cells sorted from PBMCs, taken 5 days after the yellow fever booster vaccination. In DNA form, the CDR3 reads TGTGCCAGCAGTTACTACCGGGACAGGGCCGGCTACACCTTC. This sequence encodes CASSYYRDRAGYTF.